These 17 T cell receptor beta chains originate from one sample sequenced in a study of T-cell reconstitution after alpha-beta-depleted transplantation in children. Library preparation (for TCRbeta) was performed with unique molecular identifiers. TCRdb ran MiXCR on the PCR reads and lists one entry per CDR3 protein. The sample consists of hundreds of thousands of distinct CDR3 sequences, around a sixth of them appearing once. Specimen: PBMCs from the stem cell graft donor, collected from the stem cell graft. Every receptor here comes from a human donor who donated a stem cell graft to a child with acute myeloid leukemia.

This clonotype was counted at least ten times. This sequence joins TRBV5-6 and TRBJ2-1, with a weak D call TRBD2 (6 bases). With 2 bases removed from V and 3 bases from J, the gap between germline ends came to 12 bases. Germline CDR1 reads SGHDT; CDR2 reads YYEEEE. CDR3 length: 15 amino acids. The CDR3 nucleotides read TGTGCCAGCAGCTTCGGGACTGAAGGCTACAATGAGCAGTTCTTC. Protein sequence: CASSFGTEGYNEQFF. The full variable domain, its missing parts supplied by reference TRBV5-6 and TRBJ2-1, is DAGVTQSPTHLIKTRGQQVTLRCSPKSGHDTVSWYQQALGQGPQFIFQYYEEEERQRGNFPDRFSGHQFPNYSSELNVNALLLGDSALYLCASSFGTEGYNEQFFGPGTRLTVL.

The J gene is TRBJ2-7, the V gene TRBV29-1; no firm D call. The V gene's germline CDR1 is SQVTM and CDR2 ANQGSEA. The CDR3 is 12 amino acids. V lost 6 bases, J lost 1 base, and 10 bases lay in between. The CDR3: CSVSGPSYEQYF. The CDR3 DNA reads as TGCAGCGTATCCGGGCCATCCTACGAGCAGTACTTC.

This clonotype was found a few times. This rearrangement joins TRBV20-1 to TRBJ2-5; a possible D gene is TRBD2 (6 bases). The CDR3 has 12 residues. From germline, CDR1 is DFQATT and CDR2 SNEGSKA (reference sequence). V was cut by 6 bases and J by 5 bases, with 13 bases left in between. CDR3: CSAEEGGETQYF. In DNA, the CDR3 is TGCAGTGCGGAGGAGGGAGGCGAGACCCAGTACTTC.

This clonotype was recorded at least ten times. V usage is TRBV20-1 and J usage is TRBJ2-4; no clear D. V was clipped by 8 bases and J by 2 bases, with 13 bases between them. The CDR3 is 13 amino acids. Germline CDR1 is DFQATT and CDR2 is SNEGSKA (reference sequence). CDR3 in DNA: TGCAGTCCGTTGAGAGCCACCAAAAACATTCAGTACTTC. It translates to CSPLRATKNIQYF.

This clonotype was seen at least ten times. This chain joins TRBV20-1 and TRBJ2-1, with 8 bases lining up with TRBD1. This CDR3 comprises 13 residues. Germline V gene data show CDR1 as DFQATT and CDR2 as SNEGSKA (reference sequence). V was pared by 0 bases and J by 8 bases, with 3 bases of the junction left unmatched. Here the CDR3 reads CSARDPGGYEQFF. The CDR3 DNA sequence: TGCAGTGCTAGAGATCCAGGGGGCTATGAGCAGTTCTTC.

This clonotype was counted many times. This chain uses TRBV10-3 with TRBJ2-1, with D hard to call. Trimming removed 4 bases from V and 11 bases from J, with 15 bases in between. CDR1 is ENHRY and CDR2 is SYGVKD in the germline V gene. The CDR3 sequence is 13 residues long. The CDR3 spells CAISAYLNWQQFF. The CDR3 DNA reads TGTGCCATCAGTGCCTATCTAAACTGGCAGCAGTTCTTC.

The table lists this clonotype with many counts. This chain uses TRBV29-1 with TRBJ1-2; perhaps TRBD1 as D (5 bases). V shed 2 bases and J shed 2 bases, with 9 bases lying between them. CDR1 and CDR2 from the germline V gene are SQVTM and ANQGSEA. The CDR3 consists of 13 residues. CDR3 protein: CSVEWGGNYGYTF. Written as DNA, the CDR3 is TGCAGCGTTGAATGGGGGGGGAACTATGGCTACACCTTC.

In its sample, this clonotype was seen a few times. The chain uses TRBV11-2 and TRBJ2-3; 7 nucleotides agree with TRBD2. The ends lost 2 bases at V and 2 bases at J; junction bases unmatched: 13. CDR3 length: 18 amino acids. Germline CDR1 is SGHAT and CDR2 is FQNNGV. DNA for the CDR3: TGTGCCAGCAGCTTACGACCTTTAGGCGGGGGTGACACAGATACGCAGTATTTT. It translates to CASSLRPLGGGDTDTQYF.

The CDR3 loop is CASTSGQGVTGELFF. The CDR3 DNA follows: TGTGCCAGCACCTCCGGACAGGGGGTTACCGGGGAGCTGTTTTTT. The chain recombines TRBV5-4 with TRBJ2-2, with 10 bases fitting TRBD1. Germline V gene lookup returns CDR1 SGHNT and CDR2 YYREEE (reference sequence). This CDR3 region has 15 residues. V trimming: 6 bases; J trimming: 5 bases; junction bases outside the gene matches: 7.

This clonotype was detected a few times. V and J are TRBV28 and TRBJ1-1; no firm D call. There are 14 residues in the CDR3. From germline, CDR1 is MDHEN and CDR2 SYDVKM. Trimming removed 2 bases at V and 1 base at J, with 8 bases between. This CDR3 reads CASSLVLKNTEAFF. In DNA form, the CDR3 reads TGTGCCAGCAGTTTAGTACTCAAGAACACTGAAGCTTTCTTT.

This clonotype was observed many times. The CDR3 region is CASSSGDTSHQETQYF. The CDR3 DNA reads as TGTGCCAGCAGTTCAGGGGACACATCTCATCAAGAGACCCAGTACTTC. This chain connects TRBV12-3 or TRBV12-4 to TRBJ2-5; D may be TRBD1 (6 bases). The CDR3 is 16 amino acids. V dropped 4 bases and J dropped 2 bases, with 17 bases sitting between them.

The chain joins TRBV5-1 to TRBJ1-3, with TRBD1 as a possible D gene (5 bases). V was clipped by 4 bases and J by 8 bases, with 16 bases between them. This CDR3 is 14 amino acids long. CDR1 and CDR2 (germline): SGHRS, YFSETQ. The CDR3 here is CASSPQTGFDTIYF. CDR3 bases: TGCGCCAGCAGCCCCCAAACAGGATTTGACACCATATATTTT.

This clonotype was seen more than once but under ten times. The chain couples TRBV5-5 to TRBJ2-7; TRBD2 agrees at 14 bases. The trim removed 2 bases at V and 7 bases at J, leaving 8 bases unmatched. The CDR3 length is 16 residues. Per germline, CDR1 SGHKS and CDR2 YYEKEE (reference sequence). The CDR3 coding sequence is TGTGCCAGCAGCTTCGGTGGACTAGCGGGGGGCCCTGAGCAGTACGTC. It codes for CASSFGGLAGGPEQYV.

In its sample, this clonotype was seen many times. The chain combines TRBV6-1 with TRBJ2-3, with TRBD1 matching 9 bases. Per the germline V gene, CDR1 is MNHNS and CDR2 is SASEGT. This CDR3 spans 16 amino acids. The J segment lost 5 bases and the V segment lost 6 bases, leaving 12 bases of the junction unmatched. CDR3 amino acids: CASRRNSQGAIDTQYF. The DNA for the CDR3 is TGTGCCAGCAGGCGCAACTCACAGGGGGCCATAGATACGCAGTATTTT.

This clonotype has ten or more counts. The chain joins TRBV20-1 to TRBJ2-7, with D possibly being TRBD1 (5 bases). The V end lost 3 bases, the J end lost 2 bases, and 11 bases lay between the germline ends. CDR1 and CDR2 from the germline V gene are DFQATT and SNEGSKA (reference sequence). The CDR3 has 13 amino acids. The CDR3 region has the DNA TGCAGTGCTAGGGGCAGGGCCACCTACGAGCAGTACGTC. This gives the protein CSARGRATYEQYV.

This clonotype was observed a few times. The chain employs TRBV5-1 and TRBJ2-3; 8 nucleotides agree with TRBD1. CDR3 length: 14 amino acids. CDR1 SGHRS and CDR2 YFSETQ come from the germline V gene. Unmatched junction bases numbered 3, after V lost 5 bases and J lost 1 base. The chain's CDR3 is CASRQGGGTDTQYF. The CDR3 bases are TGCGCCAGCAGACAGGGGGGTGGCACAGATACGCAGTATTTT. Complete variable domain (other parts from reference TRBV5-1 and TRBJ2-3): KAGVTQTPRYLIKTRGQQVTLSCSPISGHRSVSWYQQTPGQGLQFLFEYFSETQRNKGNFPGRFSGRQFSNSRSEMNVSTLELGDSALYLCASRQGGGTDTQYFGPGTRLTVL.

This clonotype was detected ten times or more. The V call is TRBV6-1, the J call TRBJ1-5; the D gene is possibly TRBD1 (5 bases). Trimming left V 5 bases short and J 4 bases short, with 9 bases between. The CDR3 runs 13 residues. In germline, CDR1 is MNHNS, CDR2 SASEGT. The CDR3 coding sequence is TGTGCCAGCAGTAAGGGACTTAATCAGCCCCAGCATTTT. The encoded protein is CASSKGLNQPQHF.